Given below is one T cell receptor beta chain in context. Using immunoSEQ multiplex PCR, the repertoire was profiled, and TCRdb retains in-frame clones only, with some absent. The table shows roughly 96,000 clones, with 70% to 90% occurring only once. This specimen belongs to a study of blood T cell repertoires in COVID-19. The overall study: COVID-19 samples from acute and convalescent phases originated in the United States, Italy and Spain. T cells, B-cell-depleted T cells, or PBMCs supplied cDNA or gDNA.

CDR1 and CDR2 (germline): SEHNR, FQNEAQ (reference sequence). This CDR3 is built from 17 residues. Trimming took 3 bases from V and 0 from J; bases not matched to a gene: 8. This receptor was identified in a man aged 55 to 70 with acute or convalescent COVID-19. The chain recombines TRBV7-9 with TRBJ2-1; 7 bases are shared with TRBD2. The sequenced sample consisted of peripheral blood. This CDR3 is CASSLPGRGGSYNEQFF. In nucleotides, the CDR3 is TGTGCCAGCAGCTTGCCGGGGAGGGGAGGCTCCTACAATGAGCAGTTCTTC.